The T cell receptor beta chain under discussion was sequenced for a study of T cell responses to AZD1222 COVID-19 vaccine. The germline V gene encodes CDR1 MNHEY and CDR2 SVGAGI. Trimming removed 3 bases at V and 6 bases at J, with 9 bases between. The CDR3 is 13 residues long. Using immunoSEQ multiplex PCR, the repertoire was profiled, and TCRdb retains in-frame clones only, with some absent. The profile shows roughly 120,000 clones, approximately 90% of them singletons. The TCR originated in an adult in good health. The chain links TRBV6-5 to TRBJ2-1; D is uncertain. Material: peripheral blood, obtained on day 0 of AZD1222 vaccination. CDR3 nucleotides: TGTGCCAGCAGTTATCTTTTTGGCAATGAGCAGTTCTTC. Its translation is CASSYLFGNEQFF.